This TCR beta chain is drawn from a study of cytomegalovirus exposure and HLA in healthy donors (dated by TCRdb to between 2016 and 2019). About the investigation overall: The 666 repertoires of the first cohort and the 95 to 150 validation repertoires were produced on the same platform, according to a later analysis. The aim of the study was to test whether cataloging public T cell receptors could identify signatures of past pathogen exposure. Along with the approximately 650-subject first cohort, a separate validation cohort of about 110 different subjects was used. To predict cytomegalovirus infection status, the study brought together high-throughput TCR immunosequencing, statistical association of individual TCRs with disease status, and machine learning.

Donors formed part of the validation cohort, which comprised 120 subjects and was distinct from the first cohort of 670 or so subjects. A remark on this clone: Its specific antigen is unknown. The record has no base qualities; no much larger clone is one base away.

Libraries were prepared through the immunoSEQ multiplex PCR assay. For the original study's pipeline: A statistical classification framework was built to diagnose cytomegalovirus status from the catalog of TCR beta chain sequences. TCRdb holds this immuneACCESS table with in-frame rearrangements only. Some clones are missing; in checked studies, unresolved V genes explain under half, and the rest has no known cause. V and J calls plus clone size are reproduced from that table; the DNA served to infer D and trimming. The table for this sample lists about 240,000 clones; approximately 86% of them were counted only once. The ten largest make up 1% to 1.5% of the sample. The research as a whole found: Three of the identified cytomegalovirus-associated TCR beta chains were confirmed in vitro to be specific for cytomegalovirus antigens. A later analysis found that TCRs clustered in the first cohort also tended to co-occur in the approximately 120 validation repertoires, with 94% of cluster scores above 0. All 120 or so repertoires were used to score co-occurrence in the validation cohort in a later analysis, because that analysis had no HLA typing for the cohort. Most TCR sequences were seen in very few donors, while some public TCRs were found in many individuals. The authors suggested that the approach could potentially be extended to other disease states and immunological phenotypes. The classifier was reported to diagnose cytomegalovirus status with high specificity and sensitivity in both the original and validation cohorts. The study gave a list of over 150 TCR beta chains associated with cytomegalovirus.

The CDR3 has 15 amino acids, counting the end cysteine and phenylalanine. The DNA shown is the 45-base CDR3, in frame from base 1. The germline V end is reduced by 1 base and the J end by 6 bases; junction bases left unmatched: 6. CDR1 and CDR2 are drawn from the germline V gene: SGHAT, FQNNGV. Sequenced input: PBMCs. The rearranged segments are TRBV11-2 and TRBJ2-7; 10 junctional bases match TRBD2. This sequence originates from a woman in her twenties or thirties in good health and CMV-seropositive. The sequenced DNA is TGTGCCAGCAGCTTAGCCAGCGGGAGGGCGATCGAGCAGTACTTC. The encoded protein is CASSLASGRAIEQYF.